The 30 T cell receptor beta chains below all came from one sample that was sequenced in a study of shared clonotypes between healthy human individuals. It was CD45RO-negative cells, positively selected for CCR7, that made up naive CD8 cells, with terminally differentiated effector memory CD45RA+ cells excluded. Generated by immunoSEQ multiplex PCR, the TCRdb table keeps only in-frame clones and is missing some. Here the sample spans around 1,900,000 clones, around 93% being singletons. What was sequenced was naive CD8+ T cells from PBMCs. The origin of the receptors is a man aged 18 to 30 in good health. Some clones in this sample may be carry-over from other donors' samples.

This clone occurred once. V is TRBV4-1 and J is TRBJ2-1; D gene unclear. The V gene's germline CDR1 is MGHRA and CDR2 YSYEKL. The CDR3 length is 14 residues. V dropped 1 base and J dropped 5 bases, with 9 bases sitting between them. The CDR3 here is CASSQGFMDNEQFF. The CDR3 nucleotides are TGCGCCAGCAGCCAAGGGTTTATGGACAATGAGCAGTTCTTC.

The chain recombines TRBV14 with TRBJ1-2; 8 bases agree with TRBD1. The CDR3 runs 14 residues. The germline V gene has CDR1 SGHDN and CDR2 FVKESK. J gave up 9 bases and V 3 bases, and 9 bases lay outside the gene matches. The CDR3 DNA follows: TGTGCCAGCAGCCAGACCCAGGGGGCGGGTAGCTACACCTTC. Amino acids: CASSQTQGAGSYTF.

V gene TRBV19 combines with J gene TRBJ2-1, with TRBD2 matching 10 bases. The germline CDR1 and CDR2 sequences are LNHDA and SQIVND (reference sequence). The junction had 5 bases not matched to a gene; V was cut back by 5 bases and J by 4 bases. The CDR3 covers 15 residues. CDR3 nucleotide sequence: TGTGCCAGTAGTTATGCTAGCGGGGGTTACAATGAGCAGTTCTTC. It encodes CASSYASGGYNEQFF.

This chain links TRBV6-5 with TRBJ1-1; D not resolved. Trimming took 7 bases from V and 2 from J, leaving 11 bases between them. The CDR3 spans 13 residues. Looked up from germline, CDR1 is MNHEY and CDR2 is SVGAGI. The CDR3 is CASIEVGNTEAFF. In DNA form, the CDR3 reads TGTGCCAGCATAGAGGTAGGAAACACTGAAGCTTTCTTT.

The chain is built from TRBV5-6 and TRBJ2-3, with unresolved D. In germline, CDR1 is SGHDT, CDR2 YYEEEE. The CDR3 contains 16 residues. V was cut by 4 bases and J by 3 bases, with 18 bases left in between. CDR3: CASSVARPLATDTQYF. The CDR3 DNA reads TGTGCCAGCAGCGTCGCCAGACCCTTAGCAACAGATACGCAGTATTTT. The whole variable domain, remainder taken from reference TRBV5-6 and TRBJ2-3, is DAGVTQSPTHLIKTRGQQVTLRCSPKSGHDTVSWYQQALGQGPQFIFQYYEEEERQRGNFPDRFSGHQFPNYSSELNVNALLLGDSALYLCASSVARPLATDTQYFGPGTRLTVL.

The rearrangement joins TRBV6-1 to TRBJ2-7; TRBD1 might be the D (6 bases). Germline CDR1 and CDR2: MNHNS and SASEGT. This CDR3 contains 15 residues. The V gene lost 4 bases and the J gene lost 0 bases, with 13 bases spanning the gap. The CDR3 sequence: CASSVTQGLSYEQYF. In DNA, the CDR3 is TGTGCCAGCAGTGTTACCCAGGGGCTCTCCTACGAGCAGTACTTC.

V usage is TRBV15 and J usage is TRBJ1-2; unclear D gene. V was trimmed by 5 bases and J by 6 bases, leaving 13 bases between them. Germline values: CDR1 LNHNV, CDR2 YYDKDF (reference sequence). This CDR3 has 13 residues. CDR3 in DNA: TGTGCCACCAGCTACGCCTTATCGAATGGCTACACCTTC. It is translated as CATSYALSNGYTF.

This sequence joins TRBV6-1 and TRBJ2-7; D not resolved. The CDR3 is 13 amino acids. Trimming removed 6 bases at V and 2 bases at J, with 11 bases between. In germline, CDR1 is MNHNS, CDR2 SASEGT. CDR3 loop: CASRVVGAYEQYF. The CDR3 DNA sequence: TGTGCCAGCAGGGTCGTCGGTGCCTACGAGCAGTACTTC.

J is TRBJ2-2 and V is TRBV6-5; D may be TRBD2 (5 bases). V was pared by 5 bases and J by 6 bases, with 13 bases between. This CDR3 comprises 14 residues. CDR1 and CDR2 (germline): MNHEY, SVGAGI. The CDR3 nucleotides read TGTGCCAGCAGTATCCTAGCCGGCCCCGGGGAGCTGTTTTTT. It yields the protein CASSILAGPGELFF.

The J gene is TRBJ2-7, the V gene TRBV11-2; 8 bases line up with TRBD1. CDR3 size: 14 residues. The V gene's germline CDR1 is SGHAT and CDR2 FQNNGV. Germline trimming cut 5 bases from V and 3 bases from J; bases unmatched to any gene: 6. In DNA, the CDR3 is TGTGCCAGCAGCCTATCGGACAGGGTCTACGAGCAGTACTTC. Translated: CASSLSDRVYEQYF.

As to this clone: The same CDR3 also results from other DNA sequences found in this sample. The chain has TRBV11-2 and TRBJ2-7, with 7 bases that match TRBD2. The CDR3 totals 12 residues. Per the germline V gene, CDR1 is SGHAT and CDR2 is FQNNGV. Unmatched junction bases numbered 1, after V lost 4 bases and J lost 4 bases. The DNA for the CDR3 is TGTGCCAGCAGCTACGGGGGGTACGAGCAGTACTTC. This sequence encodes CASSYGGYEQYF.

This sequence joins TRBV28 and TRBJ2-7, with 8 bases that match TRBD1. The CDR3 totals 14 residues. Trimming cost V 6 bases and J 3 bases; bases outside gene matches: 7. Germline assignment: CDR1 MDHEN and CDR2 SYDVKM. The CDR3, as DNA: TGTGCCAGCAGCTGGACAGGGAAAATCTACGAGCAGTACTTC. Translated: CASSWTGKIYEQYF.

The chain combines TRBV7-2 with TRBJ2-3; no reliable D call. Trimming stripped 1 base from V and 5 bases from J, with 10 bases between. The CDR3 has 14 amino acids. Germline V CDR1 and CDR2: SGHTA, FQGNSA. The CDR3 spells CASSLGGLLDTQYF. CDR3 nucleotides: TGTGCCAGCAGCTTAGGAGGTCTGTTAGATACGCAGTATTTT.

The rearrangement joins TRBV28 to TRBJ2-3; D call uncertain. The CDR3 runs to 14 residues. V lost 6 bases to trimming and J lost 3 bases, with 13 bases between them. Per the germline V gene, CDR1 is MDHEN and CDR2 is SYDVKM. CDR3 coding DNA: TGTGCCAGCAGGGGCTGGGGTGCAACAGATACGCAGTATTTT. This translates into CASRGWGATDTQYF. The whole variable domain, remainder taken from reference TRBV28 and TRBJ2-3, is DVKVTQSSRYLVKRTGEKVFLECVQDMDHENMFWYRQDPGLGLRLIYFSYDVKMKEKGDIPEGYSVSREKKERFSLILESASTNQTSMYLCASRGWGATDTQYFGPGTRLTVL.

CDR3 DNA: TGTGCCAGCAGCGCCCGAGGGACTAGCGGTACCTACGAGCAGTACTTC. Protein product: CASSARGTSGTYEQYF. The rearrangement links TRBV7-2 to TRBJ2-7; 11 bases fit TRBD2. The V segment lost 5 bases and the J segment 2 bases; nucleotides outside the gene matches: 8. Germline V gene lookup returns CDR1 SGHTA and CDR2 FQGNSA. The CDR3 length is 16 residues.

This sequence joins TRBV28 and TRBJ2-1; D may be TRBD1 or TRBD2 (5 bases each). CDR1 is MDHEN and CDR2 is SYDVKM in the germline V gene. Trimming pared 8 bases from V and 5 bases from J, leaving 16 bases between. The CDR3 loop spans 14 amino acids. The CDR3 region has the DNA TGTGCCAGCCTTGAACGGGACGGGAACAATGAGCAGTTCTTC. As protein: CASLERDGNNEQFF. The entire variable domain, with the rest obtained from reference TRBV28 and TRBJ2-1, is as follows: DVKVTQSSRYLVKRTGEKVFLECVQDMDHENMFWYRQDPGLGLRLIYFSYDVKMKEKGDIPEGYSVSREKKERFSLILESASTNQTSMYLCASLERDGNNEQFFGPGTRLTVL.

This clone was counted once. The chain is built from TRBV19 and TRBJ1-4; D uncertain. The CDR3 length is 15 residues. The V and J ends lost 5 bases and 3 bases respectively, with 13 bases between them. CDR1 is LNHDA and CDR2 is SQIVND in the germline V gene (reference sequence). CDR3 sequence reads: CASSPRAKANEKLFF. CDR3 in DNA: TGTGCCAGTAGTCCCCGGGCGAAGGCTAATGAAAAACTGTTTTTT.

This chain connects TRBV7-8 to TRBJ1-5; D uncertain. This CDR3 region has 15 residues. Germline V gives CDR1 SGHVS, CDR2 FQNEAQ. The V gene lost 5 bases and the J gene lost 6 bases, with 17 bases spanning the gap. The CDR3 spells CASSPEVGWRQPQHF. DNA for the CDR3: TGTGCCAGCAGCCCTGAGGTCGGGTGGCGTCAGCCCCAGCATTTT.

The J gene is TRBJ1-2, the V gene TRBV7-3; 7 bases are a match to TRBD1. Trimming took 0 bases from V and 6 from J; bases not matched to a gene: 7. The CDR3 is 15 amino acids. Per germline, CDR1 SGHTA and CDR2 FQGTGA. CDR3 sequence reads: CASSLTGTGADGYTF. CDR3 nucleotides: TGTGCCAGCAGCTTAACGGGAACAGGGGCCGATGGCTACACCTTC. Together with reference TRBV7-3 and TRBJ1-2, the CDR3 gives the full variable domain: GAGVSQTPSNKVTEKGKYVELRCDPISGHTALYWYRQSLGQGPEFLIYFQGTGAADDSGLPNDRFFAVRPEGSVSTLKIQRTERGDSAVYLCASSLTGTGADGYTFGSGTRLTVV.

As DNA, the CDR3 is TGTGCCAGCAGTTCGGGTACTCGGGCAGTACAAGGAGGGGAGCTGTTTTTT. Its translation: CASSSGTRAVQGGELFF. The V and J genes are TRBV28 and TRBJ2-2, with D unresolved. Trimming removed 4 bases at V and 8 bases at J, with 23 bases between. The CDR3 consists of 17 residues. Germline CDR1 is MDHEN and CDR2 is SYDVKM.

The V and J genes are TRBV9 and TRBJ2-1; 8 bases agree with TRBD2. Germline V CDR1 and CDR2: SGDLS, YYNGEE. The CDR3 has 15 amino acids. The J segment lost 7 bases and the V segment lost 3 bases, leaving 9 bases of the junction unmatched. Written as DNA, the CDR3 is TGTGCCAGCAGCGGGAGCGGGAGTTCTCGGAATGAGCAGTTCTTC. It codes for CASSGSGSSRNEQFF.

This chain links TRBV6-5 with TRBJ2-3; 8 bases agree with TRBD1. Germline V gives CDR1 MNHEY, CDR2 SVGAGI. The J segment lost 5 bases and the V segment lost 2 bases, leaving 6 bases of the junction unmatched. CDR3 size: 15 residues. CDR3: CASSYEQGERDTQYF. The DNA for the CDR3 is TGTGCCAGCAGTTACGAACAGGGGGAAAGAGATACGCAGTATTTT.

On this clone: This same CDR3 is encoded by further DNA sequences in the sample. The genes are TRBV28 and TRBJ1-4; tentative D call: TRBD1 (5 bases). From germline, CDR1 is MDHEN and CDR2 SYDVKM. Deletions cut 6 bases from V and 8 bases from J, with 10 bases between. The CDR3 spans 12 residues. As DNA, the CDR3 is TGTGCCAGCAGCCTGCGGGGGGAAAAACTGTTTTTT. Protein product: CASSLRGEKLFF.

The chain couples TRBV27 to TRBJ2-7; a possible D gene is TRBD1 (7 bases). V shed 4 bases and J shed 4 bases, with 20 bases lying between them. In germline, CDR1 is MNHEY, CDR2 SMNVEV (reference sequence). This CDR3 spans 16 amino acids. CDR3 sequence (DNA): TGTGCCAGCAGTTATAGGACGGGGGACAGTCCTTACGAGCAGTACTTC. Its translation: CASSYRTGDSPYEQYF.

This clone has only a few counts. The V gene is TRBV25-1, the J gene TRBJ1-2; possible D gene TRBD1, 6 bases. V lost 4 bases and J lost 3, with 9 bases in between. This CDR3 region has 13 residues. CDR1 is MGHDK and CDR2 is SYGVNS in the germline V gene. The CDR3: CASSARGDYGYTF. CDR3 nucleotides: TGTGCCAGCAGTGCCAGGGGTGACTATGGCTACACCTTC.

This sequence joins TRBV9 and TRBJ2-5, with unresolved D. This CDR3 is 15 amino acids long. The V end lost 1 base, the J end lost 5 bases, and 15 bases lay between the germline ends. Germline loops: CDR1 SGDLS, CDR2 YYNGEE. The CDR3 region has the DNA TGTGCCAGCAGCGTATCCCCTCGGTTCAGCGAGACCCAGTACTTC. Translated: CASSVSPRFSETQYF.

This chain uses TRBV28 with TRBJ2-3; 11 bases line up with TRBD2. Germline loops: CDR1 MDHEN, CDR2 SYDVKM. Losses at the gene ends were 3 bases for V and 4 bases for J; bases not matched to a gene: 9. The CDR3 runs 17 residues. Written as DNA, the CDR3 is TGTGCCAGCAGTTTGACTAGCGGGATGCCTGAGTCAGATACGCAGTATTTT. Its protein product is CASSLTSGMPESDTQYF.

The V and J genes are TRBV11-2 and TRBJ2-1; 10 bases are a match to TRBD2. The CDR3 spans 16 residues. V gave up 4 bases and J gave up 1 base; unmatched junction bases: 4. Germline V gene sequence: CDR1 SGHAT, CDR2 FQNNGV. The CDR3 nucleotides read TGTGCCAGCAGCTGGGGACTAGCGCGGTCCTACAATGAGCAGTTCTTC. Protein product: CASSWGLARSYNEQFF.

Worth noting for this clone: This sample includes further DNA sequences coding for the same CDR3. V usage is TRBV5-6 and J usage is TRBJ1-1; D is possibly TRBD1 (6 bases). The CDR3 spans 14 residues. Trimming pared 3 bases from V and 1 base from J, leaving 10 bases between. Germline V lookup: CDR1 SGHDT, CDR2 YYEEEE. The CDR3 region is CASSSRGENTEAFF. DNA for the CDR3: TGTGCCAGCAGCTCGAGGGGGGAGAACACTGAAGCTTTCTTT.

This chain uses TRBV5-8 with TRBJ2-5, with D perhaps matching TRBD1 (6 bases). The CDR3 has 16 residues. V lost 4 bases and J 0 bases, leaving 16 bases between the germline ends. Germline loops: CDR1 SGHTS, CDR2 YDEGEE. CDR3 region: CASSRRLGGHQETQYF. CDR3 bases: TGTGCCAGCAGCCGCAGACTTGGGGGCCACCAAGAGACCCAGTACTTC.